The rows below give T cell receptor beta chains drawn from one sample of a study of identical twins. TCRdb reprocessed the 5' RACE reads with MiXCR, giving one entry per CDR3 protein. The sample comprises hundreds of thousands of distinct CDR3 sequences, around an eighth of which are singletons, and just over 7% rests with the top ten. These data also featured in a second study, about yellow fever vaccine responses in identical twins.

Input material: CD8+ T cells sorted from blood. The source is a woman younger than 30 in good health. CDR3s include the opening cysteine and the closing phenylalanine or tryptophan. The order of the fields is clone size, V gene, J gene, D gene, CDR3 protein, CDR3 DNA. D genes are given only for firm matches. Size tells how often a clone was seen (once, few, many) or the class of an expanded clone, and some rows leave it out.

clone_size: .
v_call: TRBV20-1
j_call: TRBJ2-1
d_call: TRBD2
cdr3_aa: CSAQAGGGQFF
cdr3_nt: TGCAGTGCTCAGGCGGGGGGTGGGCAGTTCTTC

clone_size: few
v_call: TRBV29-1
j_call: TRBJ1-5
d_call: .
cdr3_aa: CSVEGQGGQHF
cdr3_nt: TGCAGCGTTGAAGGCCAGGGTGGGCAGCATTTT

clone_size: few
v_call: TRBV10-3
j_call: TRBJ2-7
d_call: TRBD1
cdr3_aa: CAIGGQAVYEQYF
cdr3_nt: TGTGCCATCGGGGGACAGGCAGTTTACGAGCAGTACTTC

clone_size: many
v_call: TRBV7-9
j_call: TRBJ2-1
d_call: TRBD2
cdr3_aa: CASSPLYYGRFDNEQFF
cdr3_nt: TGTGCCAGCAGCCCCCTTTACTACGGGAGGTTCGACAATGAGCAGTTCTTC

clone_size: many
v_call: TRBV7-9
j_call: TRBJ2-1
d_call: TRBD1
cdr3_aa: CASSLGQGGYNEQFF
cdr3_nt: TGTGCCAGCAGCTTGGGACAGGGGGGATACAATGAGCAGTTCTTC

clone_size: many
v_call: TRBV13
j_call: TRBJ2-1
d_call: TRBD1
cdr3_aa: CASSRQGSYEQFF
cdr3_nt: TGTGCCAGCAGCCGACAGGGGTCTTATGAGCAGTTCTTC

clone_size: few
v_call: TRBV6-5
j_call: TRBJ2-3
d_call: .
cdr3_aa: CASSYSASTDTQYF
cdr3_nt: TGTGCCAGCAGTTACTCGGCGAGCACAGATACGCAGTATTTT

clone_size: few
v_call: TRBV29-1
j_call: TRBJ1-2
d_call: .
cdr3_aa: CSVPGRSANYGYTF
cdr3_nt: TGCAGCGTCCCAGGACGGTCAGCTAACTATGGCTACACCTTC

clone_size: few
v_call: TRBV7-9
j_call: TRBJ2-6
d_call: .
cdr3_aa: CASKTEQGGSGANVLTF
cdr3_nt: TGTGCCAGCAAAACAGAACAGGGAGGCTCTGGGGCCAACGTCCTGACTTTC

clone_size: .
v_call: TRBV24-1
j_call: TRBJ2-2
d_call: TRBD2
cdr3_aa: CATSDPTSGAWELFF
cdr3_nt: TGTGCCACCAGTGACCCGACTAGCGGGGCGTGGGAGCTGTTTTTT

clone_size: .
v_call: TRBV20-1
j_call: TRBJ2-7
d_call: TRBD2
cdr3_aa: CSARLAASSYEQYF
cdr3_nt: TGCAGTGCTAGGCTAGCGGCAAGCTCCTACGAGCAGTACTTC

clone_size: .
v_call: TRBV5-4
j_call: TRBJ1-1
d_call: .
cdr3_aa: CASSSRTRRGDTEAFF
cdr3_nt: TGTGCCAGCAGCTCTAGGACTCGTCGTGGAGACACTGAAGCTTTCTTT

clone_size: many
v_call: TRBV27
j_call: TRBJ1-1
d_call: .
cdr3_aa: CASSFWESRTEAFF
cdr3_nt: TGTGCCAGCAGTTTTTGGGAGAGTCGCACTGAAGCTTTCTTT

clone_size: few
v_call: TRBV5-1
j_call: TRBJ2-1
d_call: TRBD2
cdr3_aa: CASSLGGGAWREGSYNEQFF
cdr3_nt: TGCGCCAGCAGCCTGGGGGGGGGCGCCTGGCGGGAGGGCTCCTACAATGAGCAGTTCTTC

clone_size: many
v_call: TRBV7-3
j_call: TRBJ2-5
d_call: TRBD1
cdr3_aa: CASSLSGTGETQYF
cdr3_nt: TGTGCCAGCAGCTTATCCGGGACAGGAGAGACCCAGTACTTC

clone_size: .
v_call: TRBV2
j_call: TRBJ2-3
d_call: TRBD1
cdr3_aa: CASNPGQGTDTQYF
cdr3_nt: TGTGCCAGCAACCCGGGACAGGGCACAGATACGCAGTATTTT

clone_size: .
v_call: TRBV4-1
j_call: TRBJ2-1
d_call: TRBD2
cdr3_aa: CASSQAWRGGLLVNEQFF
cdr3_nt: TGCGCCAGCAGCCAAGCTTGGCGGGGGGGCCTATTAGTCAATGAGCAGTTCTTC

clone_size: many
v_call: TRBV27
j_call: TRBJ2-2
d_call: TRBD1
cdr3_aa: CASSLWLTGPNTGELFF
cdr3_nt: TGTGCCAGCAGCTTATGGTTGACAGGGCCGAACACCGGGGAGCTGTTTTTT

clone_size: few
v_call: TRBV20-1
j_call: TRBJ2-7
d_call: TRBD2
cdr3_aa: CSAYRDYNYEQYF
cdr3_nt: TGCAGTGCTTACCGGGACTACAACTACGAGCAGTACTTC

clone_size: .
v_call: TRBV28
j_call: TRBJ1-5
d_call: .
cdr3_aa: CASSLGGFQPQHF
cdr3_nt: TGTGCCAGCAGTTTGGGAGGGTTCCAGCCCCAGCATTTT

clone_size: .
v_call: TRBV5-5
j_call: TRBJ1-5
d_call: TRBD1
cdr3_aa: CASSSTGQGTGNQPQHF
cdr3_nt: TGTGCCAGCAGCTCAACGGGACAGGGGACGGGCAATCAGCCCCAGCATTTT

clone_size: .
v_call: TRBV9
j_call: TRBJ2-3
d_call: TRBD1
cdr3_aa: CASSRPGQRSTDTQYF
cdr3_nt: TGTGCCAGCAGCAGACCGGGACAGAGAAGCACAGATACGCAGTATTTT

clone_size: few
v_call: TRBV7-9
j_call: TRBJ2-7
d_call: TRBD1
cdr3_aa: CASSSATGGLYEQYF
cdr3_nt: TGTGCCAGCAGCTCGGCGACAGGGGGTTTGTACGAGCAGTACTTC

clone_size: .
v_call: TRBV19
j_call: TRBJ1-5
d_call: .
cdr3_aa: CASRVGYNQPQHF
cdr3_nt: TGTGCCAGTAGAGTCGGGTACAATCAGCCCCAGCATTTT

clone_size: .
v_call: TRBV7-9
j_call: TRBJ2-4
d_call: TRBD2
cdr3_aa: CASSSPGGGPSQNVQYF
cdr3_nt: TGTGCCAGCAGCTCCCCCGGCGGGGGACCTAGTCAAAACGTTCAGTACTTC

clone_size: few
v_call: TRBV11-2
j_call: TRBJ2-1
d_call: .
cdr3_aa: CASSLVWDSDEQFF
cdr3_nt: TGTGCCAGCAGCTTAGTATGGGATAGCGATGAGCAGTTCTTC

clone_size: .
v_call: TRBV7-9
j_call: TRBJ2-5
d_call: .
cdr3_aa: CASSLVTSETQYF
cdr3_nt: TGTGCCAGCAGCTTAGTGACCAGCGAGACCCAGTACTTC

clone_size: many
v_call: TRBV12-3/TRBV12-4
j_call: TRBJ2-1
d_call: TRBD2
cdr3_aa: CASSPMGLADNEQFF
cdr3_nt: TGTGCCAGCAGTCCAATGGGACTAGCGGACAATGAGCAGTTCTTC

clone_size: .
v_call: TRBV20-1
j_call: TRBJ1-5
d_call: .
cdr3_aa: CSGSQAQEFNQPQHF
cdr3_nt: TGCAGTGGTAGCCAGGCACAGGAGTTCAATCAGCCCCAGCATTTT

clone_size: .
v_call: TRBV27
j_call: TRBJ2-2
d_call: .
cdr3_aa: CASSLFNTGELFF
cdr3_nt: TGTGCCAGCAGTTTATTCAACACCGGGGAGCTGTTTTTT

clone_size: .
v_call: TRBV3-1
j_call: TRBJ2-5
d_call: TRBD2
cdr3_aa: CASSQEAGGIYQETQYF
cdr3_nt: TGTGCCAGCAGCCAAGAGGCCGGGGGGATTTACCAAGAGACCCAGTACTTC

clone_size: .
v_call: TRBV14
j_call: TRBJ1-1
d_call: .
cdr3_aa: CASSPTVPAWAEAFF
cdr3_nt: TGTGCCAGCAGTCCAACGGTTCCCGCCTGGGCTGAAGCTTTCTTT

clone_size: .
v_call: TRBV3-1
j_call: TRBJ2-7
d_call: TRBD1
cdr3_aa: CASSQEERQGYEQYF
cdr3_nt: TGTGCCAGCAGCCAAGAGGAGAGACAGGGCTACGAGCAGTACTTC

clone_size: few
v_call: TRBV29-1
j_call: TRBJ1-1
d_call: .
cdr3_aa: CSLKLGAEAFF
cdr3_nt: TGCAGTCTTAAATTGGGGGCTGAAGCTTTCTTT

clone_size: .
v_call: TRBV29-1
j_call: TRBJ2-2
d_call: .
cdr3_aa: CSVFYTGELFF
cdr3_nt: TGCAGCGTATTTTACACCGGGGAGCTGTTTTTT

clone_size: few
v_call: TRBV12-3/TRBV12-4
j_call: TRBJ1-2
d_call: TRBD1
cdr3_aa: CASSLGTDNYGYTF
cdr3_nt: TGTGCCAGCAGTTTGGGGACAGATAACTATGGCTACACCTTC

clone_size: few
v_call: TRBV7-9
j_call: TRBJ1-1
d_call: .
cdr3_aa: CASRSSGTRKTEAFF
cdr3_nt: TGTGCCAGCAGATCTTCCGGGACCCGGAAGACTGAAGCTTTCTTT

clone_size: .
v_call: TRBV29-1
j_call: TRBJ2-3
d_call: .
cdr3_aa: CSIEDARAEATDTQYF
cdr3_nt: TGCAGCATTGAAGATGCCAGGGCCGAGGCCACAGATACGCAGTATTTT

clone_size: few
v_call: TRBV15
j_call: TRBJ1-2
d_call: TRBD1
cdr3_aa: CATSRPGQGASFGYTF
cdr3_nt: TGTGCCACCAGCAGACCGGGACAGGGGGCGTCTTTTGGCTACACCTTC

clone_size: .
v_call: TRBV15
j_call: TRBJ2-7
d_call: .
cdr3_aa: CATSPGTTYEQYF
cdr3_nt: TGTGCCACCAGCCCGGGAACTACCTACGAGCAGTACTTC

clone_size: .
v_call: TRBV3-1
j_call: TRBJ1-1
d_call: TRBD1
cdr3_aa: CASSQETLALGGGTGEMNTEAFF
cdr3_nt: TGTGCCAGCAGCCAAGAGACCCTGGCACTAGGAGGAGGGACAGGGGAGATGAACACTGAAGCTTTCTTT

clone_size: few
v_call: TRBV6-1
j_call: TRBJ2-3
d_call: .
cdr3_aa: CASRLKDTQYF
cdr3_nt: TGTGCCAGCAGGCTCAAAGATACGCAGTATTTT